This TCR beta chain was retrieved from a study of CD8 T cells in ankylosing spondylitis. This clonotype was observed many times. MiXCR was run by TCRdb on the 5' RACE reads, yielding one entry per CDR3 protein. This sample has 250,000 or so distinct CDR3 sequences, with approximately 24% found just once. The V end lost 5 bases, the J end lost 3 bases, and 17 bases lay between the germline ends. The germline gives CDR1 SGHTA, CDR2 FQGNSA. This CDR3 has 16 residues. This clonotype was sampled from a male donor with ankylosing spondylitis or in good health (not recorded which). Sequences were obtained from blood, either unsorted or a sorted T cell fraction (not recorded which). The V and J genes are TRBV7-2 and TRBJ2-1; maybe TRBD1 (7 bases). The CDR3 nucleotides read TGTGCCAGCAGCACACAGACAGGGAGGAACTACAATGAGCAGTTCTTC. Its protein is CASSTQTGRNYNEQFF.